Listed below are T cell receptor beta chains from one sample, sequenced in a study of blood T cell repertoires in COVID-19. Using immunoSEQ multiplex PCR, the repertoire was profiled, and TCRdb retains in-frame clones only, with some absent. The sample yields about 200,000 clones, about three quarters seen once. Specimen: peripheral blood. The receptors stem from a woman in her 70s with acute or convalescent COVID-19. The CDR3 runs from the conserved cysteine through the conserved F or W. The D gene is left open where the match is weak. Some rows mark clone size as missing; the rest say once, few, many or name a class of expanded clone.

TRBV29-1	TRBD1	TRBJ2-2	once	CSALNDRGRTGELFF	TGCAGCGCCTTAAACGACAGGGGACGTACCGGGGAGCTGTTTTTT
TRBV19	NA	TRBJ1-4	NA	CASSRLRGEKLFF	TGTGCCAGTAGTCGTCTACGCGGTGAAAAACTGTTTTTT
TRBV5-1	NA	TRBJ2-1	few	CASSMMDYVYNEQFF	TGCGCCAGCAGCATGATGGACTACGTCTACAATGAGCAGTTCTTC
TRBV6-5	TRBD1	TRBJ1-5	NA	CASSWTGEDQPQHF	TGTGCCAGCAGCTGGACAGGGGAGGATCAGCCCCAGCATTTT
TRBV6-5	NA	TRBJ1-4	NA	CASSQGTANEKLFF	TGTGCCAGCAGCCAGGGGACGGCTAATGAAAAACTGTTTTTT
TRBV19	NA	TRBJ1-2	few	CASSIGGAGYTF	TGTGCCAGTAGTATAGGTGGGGCTGGCTACACCTTC
TRBV25-1	TRBD1	TRBJ1-5	few	CASSGGGRGNQPQHF	TGTGCCAGCAGTGGAGGGGGCAGGGGCAATCAGCCCCAGCATTTT
TRBV5-6	TRBD1	TRBJ2-2	NA	CASSLSGTGGSGELFF	TGTGCCAGCAGCTTGTCAGGGACAGGGGGAAGCGGGGAGCTGTTTTTT
TRBV5-4	TRBD1	TRBJ1-3	NA	CASSLDRGKNTIYF	TGTGCCAGCAGCTTGGACAGGGGAAAAAACACCATATATTTT
TRBV10-3	NA	TRBJ1-1	once	CAISEIQDNEAFF	TGTGCCATCAGTGAGATACAGGACAATGAAGCTTTCTTT
TRBV7-9	TRBD1	TRBJ2-7	NA	CASSLGETGYKGYEQYF	TGTGCCAGCAGCTTAGGAGAGACAGGGTATAAAGGGTACGAGCAGTACTTC
TRBV2	TRBD1	TRBJ2-2	once	CASTGGANTGELFF	TGTGCCAGCACAGGGGGTGCTAACACCGGGGAGCTGTTTTTT
TRBV19	TRBD2	TRBJ2-2	few	CASSTVAGPGELFF	TGTGCCAGTAGTACGGTAGCGGGACCCGGGGAGCTGTTTTTT
TRBV3-1/TRBV3-2	NA	TRBJ2-2	NA	CASSHGGKGTGELFF	TGTGCCAGCAGCCATGGCGGGAAGGGCACCGGGGAGCTGTTTTTT
TRBV3-1/TRBV3-2	NA	TRBJ1-4	NA	CASSQDGGWELFF	TGTGCCAGCAGCCAAGATGGGGGGTGGGAACTGTTTTTT